This record looks at one T cell receptor (beta chain) sequence and its context. What it binds is not known. The method was immunoSEQ multiplex PCR; TCRdb's version includes in-frame clones alone and lacks a portion of them. Counted here are about 990,000 clones, around 82% occurring once; the ten biggest clones make up around 0.61%. This CDR3 spans 14 amino acids. The ends lost 4 bases at V and 3 bases at J; junction bases unmatched: 4. Germline V gene lookup returns CDR1 SGHRS and CDR2 YFSETQ. This sample stems from a study of shared clonotypes between healthy human individuals. Study-level results: Compared with clonotypes that all four donors shared, non-shared clonotypes had lower generation probabilities. Tissue TCR repertoires likely differ from these blood-only repertoires.

The chain is built from TRBV5-1 and TRBJ1-1, with 9 positions matching TRBD1. The clonotype originates from a man younger than 35 in good health. Some clones in this sample may be carry-over from other donors' samples. The sequenced sample was memory CD4+ T cells from PBMCs. Documented subset: CD45RA-negative fraction. As DNA, the CDR3 is TGCGCCAGCAGCCCACGACAGGGGGACACTGAAGCTTTCTTT. Its protein product is CASSPRQGDTEAFF.